These 26 T cell receptor beta chains were sequenced from one sample in a study of blood T cell repertoires in COVID-19. Using immunoSEQ multiplex PCR, the repertoire was profiled, and TCRdb retains in-frame clones only, with some absent. The sample holds about 220,000 clones, roughly 88% seen once. What was sequenced was peripheral blood. The origin of the receptors is a middle-aged man with active or convalescent COVID-19.

The rearrangement uses TRBV6-2 or TRBV6-3 and TRBJ2-2, with 7 nucleotides matching TRBD1. Trimming removed 2 bases from V and 4 bases from J; junction bases left unmatched: 4. This CDR3 has 15 residues. The germline V gene encodes CDR1 MNHEY and CDR2 SVGEGT. CDR3 protein: CASSYPGTATGELFF. In DNA form, the CDR3 reads TGTGCCAGCAGTTACCCCGGGACAGCCACCGGGGAGCTGTTTTTT.

This clone occurred once. J is TRBJ1-1 and V is TRBV6-2 or TRBV6-3, with D perhaps TRBD1 (5 bases). The CDR3 is 15 residues long. V was shortened by 0 bases and J by 4 bases, with 12 bases between the two germline ends. Germline V gene lookup returns CDR1 MNHEY and CDR2 SVGEGT. CDR3 in amino acids: CASSYSIGRVTEAFF. CDR3 nucleotides: TGTGCCAGCAGTTACTCGATCGGCAGGGTCACTGAAGCTTTCTTT.

The chain carries TRBV28 and TRBJ1-1; D may be TRBD1 (5 bases). The germline V gene has CDR1 MDHEN and CDR2 SYDVKM. V was shortened by 8 bases and J by 6 bases, with 13 bases between the two germline ends. This CDR3 contains 12 residues. This chain's CDR3 is CASGAGWAEAFF. CDR3 sequence (DNA): TGTGCCAGCGGGGCAGGGTGGGCTGAAGCTTTCTTT. Combining the CDR3 with reference TRBV28 and TRBJ1-1 gives the whole variable domain DVKVTQSSRYLVKRTGEKVFLECVQDMDHENMFWYRQDPGLGLRLIYFSYDVKMKEKGDIPEGYSVSREKKERFSLILESASTNQTSMYLCASGAGWAEAFFGQGTRLTVV.

This rearrangement joins TRBV4-1 to TRBJ1-5; D is ambiguous. CDR3 length: 14 residues. V lost 0 bases, J lost 6 bases, and 9 bases lay in between. Germline CDR1 and CDR2: MGHRA and YSYEKL. DNA for the CDR3: TGCGCCAGCAGCCAAGATCATGTGAGTCAGCCCCAGCATTTT. Translating gives CASSQDHVSQPQHF.

The V and J genes are TRBV10-3 and TRBJ2-2; possible D gene TRBD1, 6 bases. The CDR3 is made up of 16 amino acids. Looked up from germline, CDR1 is ENHRY and CDR2 is SYGVKD. V dropped 4 bases and J dropped 6 bases, with 18 bases sitting between them. CDR3 sequence: CAISVLTGLGAGELFF. CDR3 coding DNA: TGTGCCATCAGTGTACTTACAGGGTTAGGTGCCGGGGAGCTGTTTTTT.

The chain carries TRBV14 and TRBJ2-1, with 9 bases that match TRBD1. V dropped 0 bases and J dropped 4; count of bases not matched to a gene: 7. From germline, CDR1 is SGHDN and CDR2 FVKESK. This CDR3 has 17 amino acids. DNA for the CDR3: TGTGCCAGCAGCCAAGACAATTGGGGGACAGGGTACAATGAGCAGTTCTTC. Residues: CASSQDNWGTGYNEQFF. Complete variable domain (other parts from reference TRBV14 and TRBJ2-1): EAGVTQFPSHSVIEKGQTVTLRCDPISGHDNLYWYRRVMGKEIKFLLHFVKESKQDESGMPNNRFLAERTGGTYSTLKVQPAELEDSGVYFCASSQDNWGTGYNEQFFGPGTRLTVL.

The gene calls are TRBV9 and TRBJ1-2; 9 nucleotides match TRBD1. Germline V CDR1 and CDR2: SGDLS, YYNGEE. CDR3 size: 16 residues. V shed 4 bases, J shed 4 bases, and the junction held 11 bases outside the gene matches. The CDR3 nucleotides read TGTGCCAGCAGCAGGACAGGGGTTTTTACCTTCTATGGCTACACCTTC. It specifies CASSRTGVFTFYGYTF.

The chain combines TRBV4-2 with TRBJ2-2; 8 nucleotides match TRBD1. Losses at the gene ends were 4 bases for V and 4 bases for J; bases not matched to a gene: 8. CDR1 is LGHNA and CDR2 is YNFKEQ in the germline V gene. CDR3 size: 16 residues. The CDR3 here is CASSPSGQGVTGELFF. The CDR3 DNA follows: TGTGCCAGCAGCCCAAGTGGACAGGGAGTCACCGGGGAGCTGTTTTTT.

This chain connects TRBV25-1 to TRBJ1-1; D not resolved. The V gene lost 2 bases and the J gene lost 4 bases, with 11 bases spanning the gap. CDR3 size: 14 residues. The V gene's germline CDR1 is MGHDK and CDR2 SYGVNS. Here the CDR3 reads CASSEGGRITEAFF. DNA of the CDR3: TGTGCCAGCAGTGAAGGCGGGAGGATCACTGAAGCTTTCTTT. The variable domain in full, completed from reference TRBV25-1 and TRBJ1-1, reads EADIYQTPRYLVIGTGKKITLECSQTMGHDKMYWYQQDPGMELHLIHYSYGVNSTEKGDLSSESTVSRIRTEHFPLTLESARPSHTSQYLCASSEGGRITEAFFGQGTRLTVV.

This chain links TRBV10-2 with TRBJ2-7; 12 bases align to TRBD2. Losses at the gene ends were 6 bases for V and 4 bases for J; bases not matched to a gene: 13. Germline CDR1 and CDR2: WSHSY and SAAADI. The CDR3 runs to 17 residues. CDR3 coding DNA: TGCGCCAGCAGAGGACAGGGGCCTGGACTAGCGGGGTACGAGCAGTACTTC. Protein product: CASRGQGPGLAGYEQYF.

The rearrangement joins TRBV6-5 to TRBJ2-5; 7 nucleotides agree with TRBD1. J gave up 3 bases and V 0 bases, and 7 bases lay outside the gene matches. This CDR3 is built from 16 residues. Germline values: CDR1 MNHEY, CDR2 SVGAGI. DNA for the CDR3: TGTGCCAGCAGTTACTCATGGCAGGGGGTTAAAGAGACCCAGTACTTC. This sequence encodes CASSYSWQGVKETQYF.

The chain couples TRBV18 to TRBJ1-6; 9 bases map to TRBD1. The CDR3 runs to 14 residues. V was clipped by 3 bases and J by 10 bases; unmatched bases: 4. CDR1 is KGHSH, CDR2 LQKENI, per germline. The CDR3 nucleotides are TGTGCCAGCTCACCCCTGGGACAGGGATCACCCCTCCACTTT. Translating it yields CASSPLGQGSPLHF.

This rearrangement joins TRBV5-1 to TRBJ1-1; 8 positions match TRBD1. V trimming: 4 bases; J trimming: 1 base; junction bases outside the gene matches: 6. CDR1 is SGHRS and CDR2 is YFSETQ in the germline V gene. This CDR3 is 15 amino acids long. Here the CDR3 reads CASSPLTGENTEAFF. CDR3 sequence (DNA): TGCGCCAGCAGCCCGTTGACAGGGGAGAACACTGAAGCTTTCTTT. The full variable domain, its missing parts supplied by reference TRBV5-1 and TRBJ1-1, is KAGVTQTPRYLIKTRGQQVTLSCSPISGHRSVSWYQQTPGQGLQFLFEYFSETQRNKGNFPGRFSGRQFSNSRSEMNVSTLELGDSALYLCASSPLTGENTEAFFGQGTRLTVV.

The gene calls are TRBV5-4 and TRBJ1-1, with D maybe TRBD1 (6 bases). CDR3 length: 14 residues. The V and J ends lost 3 bases and 5 bases respectively, with 14 bases between them. The germline gives CDR1 SGHNT, CDR2 YYREEE (reference sequence). This CDR3 reads CASSSYRELTEAFF. The CDR3 nucleotides are TGTGCCAGCAGCTCCTACAGGGAATTGACTGAAGCTTTCTTT. The full variable domain, rest sourced from reference TRBV5-4 and TRBJ1-1, is ETGVTQSPTHLIKTRGQQVTLRCSSQSGHNTVSWYQQALGQGPQFIFQYYREEENGRGNFPPRFSGLQFPNYSSELNVNALELDDSALYLCASSSYRELTEAFFGQGTRLTVV.

The chain carries TRBV27 and TRBJ2-2; maybe TRBD2 (5 bases). CDR1 is MNHEY and CDR2 is SMNVEV in the germline V gene (reference sequence). The CDR3 has 13 residues. The V end was cut by 10 bases, the J end by 3 bases, with 12 bases between. The DNA for the CDR3 is TGTGCCACCCCCGCGGGTTACACCGGGGAGCTGTTTTTT. It encodes CATPAGYTGELFF.

This clone was seen just once. This chain joins TRBV3-1 (or the pseudogene TRBV3-2) and TRBJ1-1; 11 bases match TRBD1. The CDR3 contains 16 residues. V lost 2 bases and J lost 5; bases outside the gene matches: 7. Germline V lookup: CDR1 LGHDT, CDR2 YNNKEL (reference sequence). CDR3 bases: TGTGCCAGCAGCCAACATGGACAGGGGGCGAGGACTGAAGCTTTCTTT. This translates into CASSQHGQGARTEAFF.

By proportion, this clone is medium-sized. V usage is TRBV15 and J usage is TRBJ2-3; 11 positions agree with TRBD2. This CDR3 is built from 16 residues. The trim removed 0 bases at V and 6 bases at J, leaving 5 bases unmatched. Germline V gives CDR1 LNHNV, CDR2 YYDKDF (reference sequence). CDR3 region: CATSRDSGGEVDTQYF. CDR3 DNA: TGTGCCACCAGCAGAGATAGCGGGGGGGAGGTGGATACGCAGTATTTT.

This clone is a singleton in its sample. The rearrangement links TRBV28 to TRBJ2-2, with 8 bases identical to TRBD2. This CDR3 has 16 amino acids. Germline assignment: CDR1 MDHEN and CDR2 SYDVKM. The ends lost 5 bases at V and 2 bases at J; junction bases unmatched: 7. This CDR3 reads CASSTRTSPNTGELFF. The DNA of the CDR3 is TGTGCCAGCAGTACCCGGACTAGCCCAAACACCGGGGAGCTGTTTTTT.

The rearrangement uses TRBV10-3 and TRBJ2-7; 10 nucleotides align to TRBD1. Germline V lookup: CDR1 ENHRY, CDR2 SYGVKD. This CDR3 spans 14 amino acids. J gave up 5 bases and V 6 bases, and 7 bases lay outside the gene matches. Written as DNA, the CDR3 is TGTGCCATCAGACCGGGACAGGGGATCCACGAGCAGTACTTC. Its protein is CAIRPGQGIHEQYF.

J is TRBJ2-1 and V is TRBV6-2 or TRBV6-3; TRBD2 aligns across 8 bases. The germline V gene encodes CDR1 MNHEY and CDR2 SVGEGT. Germline trimming cut 2 bases from V and 4 bases from J; bases unmatched to any gene: 4. This CDR3 region has 15 residues. The CDR3 bases are TGTGCCAGCAGTTACGATGGGACTAGATACAATGAGCAGTTCTTC. Residues: CASSYDGTRYNEQFF.

This clone was found a few times. The rearrangement uses TRBV5-4 and TRBJ2-6; D gene unclear. Germline V gene lookup returns CDR1 SGHNT and CDR2 YYREEE (reference sequence). Trimming took 0 bases from V and 2 from J, leaving 9 bases between them. CDR3 length equals 16 residues. CDR3 loop: CASSLDGGTGANVLTF. CDR3 in DNA: TGTGCCAGCAGCTTGGACGGCGGTACTGGGGCCAACGTCCTGACTTTC.

The chain carries TRBV10-2 and TRBJ2-3; TRBD1 matches at 8 bases. The junction had 6 bases not matched to a gene; V was cut back by 6 bases and J by 4 bases. The CDR3 is made up of 14 amino acids. CDR1 WSHSY and CDR2 SAAADI come from the germline V gene. CDR3 sequence (DNA): TGCGCCAGCAGATTAGGACAGGGCGCAGATACGCAGTATTTT. Residues: CASRLGQGADTQYF.

The rearrangement links TRBV11-2 to TRBJ1-1, with 9 bases aligning to TRBD1. J lost 4 bases, V lost 0 bases, and 9 bases had no gene match. The germline V gene has CDR1 SGHAT and CDR2 FQNNGV. The CDR3 sequence is 17 residues long. CDR3 nucleotide sequence: TGTGCCAGCAGCTTAGATGGTTTAGACAGGGGGGTCACTGAAGCTTTCTTT. Protein product: CASSLDGLDRGVTEAFF.

The chain links TRBV7-2 to TRBJ1-5, with 7 bases lining up with TRBD1. Germline CDR1 SGHTA, CDR2 FQGNSA. The CDR3 is 16 residues long. The trim removed 2 bases at V and 7 bases at J, leaving 11 bases unmatched. CDR3 in DNA: TGTGCCAGCAGCTTATTACAGGGGAGACGCGGACAGCCCCAGCATTTT. Protein sequence: CASSLLQGRRGQPQHF.

The chain joins TRBV7-2 to TRBJ2-7; D perhaps matches TRBD2 (6 bases). Per germline, CDR1 SGHTA and CDR2 FQGNSA. This CDR3 has 14 amino acids. V gave up 3 bases and J gave up 6 bases, with 15 bases separating them. CDR3 nucleotides: TGTGCCAGCAGCTTTTCCAGCGGGTTCGGCGAGCAGTACTTC. Its protein is CASSFSSGFGEQYF.

V gene TRBV5-5 combines with J gene TRBJ1-4, with a weak D call TRBD1 (6 bases). Germline V CDR1 and CDR2: SGHKS, YYEKEE (reference sequence). This CDR3 spans 16 amino acids. V lost 2 bases and J 6 bases, leaving 17 bases between the germline ends. As DNA, the CDR3 is TGTGCCAGCAGCTTACTTCCCCAGGGGTTAGATGAAAAACTGTTTTTT. Translated, it gives CASSLLPQGLDEKLFF.